These T cell receptor beta chains were read from a single sample in a study of blood T cell repertoires in COVID-19. The repertoire was sequenced with immunoSEQ multiplex PCR; TCRdb's copy has only in-frame clones and lacks some. Among fewer than 350,000 clones listed, roughly nine tenths were seen once. The sample taken for sequencing was PBMCs or T cells enriched from blood (not recorded which). These receptors were obtained from a woman between 35 and 50 years old who had recovered from COVID-19. The CDR3 runs from the conserved cysteine through the conserved F or W. Fields, in order: V gene, CDR3 protein.

TRBV5-8,CASSVRSWGRYEQYF
TRBV7-9,CASSSVWLTNYGYTF
TRBV5-1,CASSPDTFYGYTF
TRBV7-2,CASSWRSTDTQYF
TRBV7-9,CASSSDREHQPQHF
TRBV11-3,CASSLTGGESEQFF
TRBV6-5,CASSRWDSRGYTF
TRBV3-1/TRBV3-2,CASSRQAVYGYTF
TRBV5-1,CASSFWLSGGSSYEQYF
TRBV7-2,CASSLDQGSYNEQFF
TRBV5-6,CASSMGFAGATGELFF
TRBV14,CASSQGRGKVTGELFF
TRBV7-3,CASARGIQETQYF
TRBV12-5,CAAPTGTSGRADTGELFF
TRBV14,CASSQELGGEFYGYTF
TRBV10-3,CAISDRNMNTEAFF
TRBV7-2,CASSLSGQGITEAFF
TRBV3-1/TRBV3-2,CASSQSYTEAFF
TRBV4-1,CASSQDFRRGGSGELFF
TRBV6-5,CASSSGQGDGYTF
TRBV5-1,CASSPRDIHYEQYF
TRBV2,CASSESRTVPYGYTF
TRBV9,CASSDLPVMRPGELFF
TRBV5-5,CASSLLAGETQYF
TRBV7-2,CASSLLAGKNTEAFF
TRBV7-3,CASSRTSDGETQYF
TRBV30,CAWSGAGGGSDTQYF
TRBV19,CASQSPGQGARGYTF
TRBV6-6,CASSPRRRQGNYQPQHF
TRBV6-5,CASTLRGTSPLHF
TRBV2,CASRIQGASGNTIYF
TRBV30,CAWRGQGSSYNSPLHF
TRBV30,CAWIQGRIGYTF
TRBV4-1,CASSQGGPSYGYTF
TRBV3-1/TRBV3-2,CASSQGPSRTGELFF
TRBV6-1,CASSERTAKLFF
TRBV9,CASSADRQNTEAFF
TRBV9,CASSGGTTSGSAYEQYF
TRBV5-5,CASSLRDSTDTQYF
TRBV19,CASSIGRDRFNQPQHF
TRBV5-6,CASRVTEYGYTF